These 32 T cell receptor beta chains were all obtained from the same sample, sequenced in a study of long-term antiretroviral therapy in people with HIV. The assay used was immunoSEQ (version v3.0), run at survey level. Profiling relied on immunoSEQ multiplex PCR, and the TCRdb table lists in-frame clones only, not all of them. The sample has about 40,000 clones, around 86% seen once. The sequencing here drew on unsorted PBMCs, taken 1 year after starting antiretroviral therapy. These receptor sequences come from a man between 18 and 35 years old with HIV.

The chain recombines TRBV7-9 with TRBJ1-1; D uncertain. Trimming removed 3 bases from V and 6 bases from J, with 8 bases in between. The CDR3 is 12 amino acids. CDR1 is SEHNR and CDR2 is FQNEAQ in the germline V gene (reference sequence). CDR3 region: CASSFSGSEAFF. CDR3 in DNA: TGTGCCAGCAGCTTTTCAGGATCTGAAGCTTTCTTT.

In this sample, this clone turned up once. The chain joins TRBV19 to TRBJ2-2; TRBD2 matches at 7 bases. Trimming took 2 bases from V and 5 from J; bases not matched to a gene: 8. CDR1 and CDR2 from the germline V gene are LNHDA and SQIVND (reference sequence). The CDR3 is 16 amino acids. The CDR3 sequence: CASSIPRTGGTGELFF. The DNA for the CDR3 is TGTGCCAGTAGTATACCCAGAACCGGGGGGACCGGGGAGCTGTTTTTT.

V and J are TRBV27 and TRBJ1-2, with TRBD1 matching over 8 bases. Trimming removed 3 bases from V and 4 bases from J; junction bases left unmatched: 1. From germline, CDR1 is MNHEY and CDR2 SMNVEV (reference sequence). The CDR3 is 13 residues long. CDR3 in amino acids: CASSFGQGYGYTF. CDR3 DNA sequence: TGTGCCAGCAGTTTTGGACAGGGCTATGGCTACACCTTC.

The chain joins TRBV2 to TRBJ1-5, with D possibly being TRBD1 (5 bases). This CDR3 contains 16 residues. Trimming stripped 6 bases from V and 0 bases from J, with 15 bases between. Germline V gene sequence: CDR1 SNHLY, CDR2 FYNNEI. CDR3 in amino acids: CASRPRGDISNQPQHF. CDR3 DNA: TGTGCCAGCAGGCCCAGAGGGGATATTAGCAATCAGCCCCAGCATTTT.

The J gene is TRBJ1-5, the V gene TRBV2, with D unresolved. Germline assignment: CDR1 SNHLY and CDR2 FYNNEI. V lost 4 bases and J lost 3, with 7 bases in between. The CDR3 sequence is 13 residues long. CDR3 region: CASSVRDNQPQHF. The CDR3 nucleotides read TGTGCCAGCAGTGTTAGGGACAATCAGCCCCAGCATTTT.

J is TRBJ2-3 and V is TRBV19; D not certain. Trimming removed 1 base at V and 4 bases at J, with 6 bases between. The length of the CDR3 is 13 residues. The germline V gene encodes CDR1 LNHDA and CDR2 SQIVND (reference sequence). The CDR3 bases are TGTGCCAGTAGTATAGTTTGGGCAGATACGCAGTATTTT. Translation: CASSIVWADTQYF.

There are a few counts of this clone. The chain is built from TRBV4-1 and TRBJ1-6; perhaps TRBD1 as D (5 bases). Germline V gene lookup returns CDR1 MGHRA and CDR2 YSYEKL. The V end was cut by 0 bases, the J end by 10 bases, with 10 bases between. The CDR3 covers 14 residues. The CDR3 loop is CASSQDRGNSPLHF. The CDR3 DNA sequence: TGCGCCAGCAGCCAAGATAGGGGTAACTCACCCCTCCACTTT.

The V gene is TRBV5-1, the J gene TRBJ2-7, with D hard to call. Per germline, CDR1 SGHRS and CDR2 YFSETQ. The CDR3 spans 14 residues. V was cut by 4 bases and J by 5 bases, with 16 bases left in between. The CDR3 DNA reads TGCGCCAGCAGCGTCCGCTGGGCTCGGGACGAGCAGTACTTC. It translates to CASSVRWARDEQYF.

The chain uses TRBV10-1 and TRBJ2-1; TRBD1 or TRBD2 may be the D gene (6 bases each). The germline CDR1 and CDR2 sequences are WNHNN and SYGVQD (reference sequence). The CDR3 covers 18 residues. Trimming left V 2 bases short and J 10 bases short, with 27 bases between. The CDR3 region is CASSEPHGAGQSTHEQFF. The CDR3 DNA follows: TGCGCCAGCAGTGAGCCTCATGGGGCGGGACAAAGCACCCACGAGCAGTTCTTC.

The chain carries TRBV19 and TRBJ1-1; a weak D match, TRBD1 (5 bases). This CDR3 spans 14 amino acids. Trimming pared 9 bases from V and 0 bases from J, leaving 14 bases between. CDR1 is LNHDA and CDR2 is SQIVND in the germline V gene (reference sequence). The CDR3 coding sequence is TGTGCCAGCCGACGGGGGTCGATGAACACTGAAGCTTTCTTT. Its translation is CASRRGSMNTEAFF.

The chain recombines TRBV27 with TRBJ1-1, with D uncertain. Germline V gene data show CDR1 as MNHEY and CDR2 as SMNVEV (reference sequence). Trimming cost V 3 bases and J 2 bases, with 10 bases left between them. The CDR3 contains 14 residues. Here the CDR3 DNA reads TGTGCCAGCAGTTTTGCGGGGTCCAACACTGAAGCTTTCTTT. It codes for CASSFAGSNTEAFF.

J is TRBJ1-3 and V is TRBV5-4; D uncertain. Germline V gene sequence: CDR1 SGHNT, CDR2 YYREEE (reference sequence). This CDR3 has 16 residues. With 2 bases removed from V and 4 bases from J, the gap between germline ends came to 16 bases. The CDR3 nucleotides read TGTGCCAGCAGCTTCTTCCCTCCTCGGGCGGGAAACACCATATATTTT. It yields the protein CASSFFPPRAGNTIYF. Using reference TRBV5-4 and TRBJ1-3 for the parts outside the CDR3, the full variable domain is ETGVTQSPTHLIKTRGQQVTLRCSSQSGHNTVSWYQQALGQGPQFIFQYYREEENGRGNFPPRFSGLQFPNYSSELNVNALELDDSALYLCASSFFPPRAGNTIYFGEGSWLTVV.

V usage is TRBV6-4 and J usage is TRBJ1-1; D not certain. V dropped 6 bases and J dropped 5 bases, with 13 bases sitting between them. Germline CDR1 is MRHNA and CDR2 is SNTAGT. The CDR3 extends over 13 amino acids. The CDR3 loop is CASRYMAGTEAFF. The CDR3 DNA reads TGTGCCAGCAGATACATGGCGGGGACTGAAGCTTTCTTT.

The chain combines TRBV6-5 with TRBJ2-2; tentatively, D is TRBD2 (6 bases). The length of the CDR3 is 15 residues. From germline, CDR1 is MNHEY and CDR2 SVGAGI. V shed 6 bases and J shed 6 bases, with 17 bases lying between them. CDR3 nucleotides: TGTGCCAGCAGGGCCCCGGGACTTTCCGCCGGGGAGCTGTTTTTT. Protein sequence: CASRAPGLSAGELFF.

On this clone itself: Within the sample, other DNA sequences also encode this same CDR3. This chain uses TRBV6-5 with TRBJ1-1; D may be TRBD1 (5 bases). CDR1 and CDR2 (germline): MNHEY, SVGAGI. V was pared by 7 bases and J by 4 bases, with 13 bases between. This CDR3 spans 13 amino acids. This chain's CDR3 is CASKVTELTEAFF. The CDR3 bases are TGTGCCAGCAAAGTGACAGAACTCACTGAAGCTTTCTTT.

This clone was found once. One end of the junction fails to match germline, which may point to a read error. The chain links TRBV13 to TRBJ2-1; TRBD1 is a possible D gene (6 bases). CDR1 PRHDT and CDR2 FYEKMQ come from the germline V gene (reference sequence). The CDR3 spans 13 residues. The CDR3 DNA follows: TGTACCAGCAGCCCCGATGGGGGCTGGGAGCAGTTCTTC. Translating it yields CTSSPDGGWEQFF. The full variable domain, completed using reference TRBV13 and TRBJ2-1, is AAGVIQSPRHLIKEKRETATLKCYPIPRHDTVYWYQQGPGQDPQFLISFYEKMQSDKGSIPDRFSAQQFSDYHSELNMSSLELGDSALYFCTSSPDGGWEQFFGPGTRLTVL.

This chain links TRBV7-8 with TRBJ2-2, with D possibly TRBD2 on 6 matching bases. The ends were cut back, 3 bases at V and 1 base at J, with 12 bases in the middle. The CDR3 has 16 residues. Germline lookup yields CDR1 SGHVS and CDR2 FQNEAQ. CDR3 bases: TGTGCCAGCAGCTTTGGGAGGAGCGGGAACACCGGGGAGCTGTTTTTT. Protein sequence: CASSFGRSGNTGELFF. Combining the CDR3 with reference TRBV7-8 and TRBJ2-2 gives the whole variable domain GAGVSQSPRYKVAKRGQDVALRCDPISGHVSLFWYQQALGQGPEFLTYFQNEAQLDKSGLPSDRFFAERPEGSVSTLKIQRTQQEDSAVYLCASSFGRSGNTGELFFGEGSRLTVL.

The V call is TRBV9, the J call TRBJ1-5; a weak D match, TRBD1 (5 bases). The CDR3 spans 15 residues. V was shortened by 4 bases and J by 1 base, with 12 bases between the two germline ends. The germline V gene encodes CDR1 SGDLS and CDR2 YYNGEE. The CDR3 reads CASSRGRDSNQPQHF. The CDR3 nucleotides read TGTGCCAGCAGCCGGGGGAGGGACAGCAATCAGCCCCAGCATTTT.

The chain couples TRBV7-8 to TRBJ2-1, with TRBD2 identical over 9 bases. CDR1 is SGHVS and CDR2 is FQNEAQ in the germline V gene. CDR3 size: 15 residues. Trimming at V came to 2 bases and at J to 6 bases, leaving 5 bases not matched to a gene. The CDR3 reads CASSLLAGSGNEQFF. For the CDR3, the DNA is TGTGCCAGCAGCTTACTAGCGGGGTCTGGCAATGAGCAGTTCTTC.

The rearrangement uses TRBV7-2 and TRBJ1-1; no reliable D call. CDR3 length: 16 amino acids. Germline lookup yields CDR1 SGHTA and CDR2 FQGNSA. V was cut by 1 base and J by 0 bases, with 12 bases left in between. Here the CDR3 reads CASSLGGWPLNTEAFF. CDR3 nucleotide sequence: TGTGCCAGCAGCTTAGGAGGGTGGCCCCTGAACACTGAAGCTTTCTTT.

CDR3 bases: TGTGCCAGCAGTACCCCTAAGATGAACTACACCTTC. Translation: CASSTPKMNYTF. The chain combines TRBV25-1 with TRBJ1-2; unclear D gene. Trimming removed 5 bases from V and 10 bases from J, with 14 bases in between. CDR3 length: 12 amino acids. CDR1 MGHDK and CDR2 SYGVNS come from the germline V gene.

The J gene is TRBJ1-3, the V gene TRBV18, with D unclear. The length of the CDR3 is 14 residues. The V gene lost 3 bases and the J gene lost 0 bases, with 6 bases spanning the gap. Germline V lookup: CDR1 KGHSH, CDR2 LQKENI. The CDR3 loop reads CASSPPDSGNTIYF. In DNA, the CDR3 is TGTGCCAGCTCACCCCCCGACTCTGGAAACACCATATATTTT. Full variable domain (rest looked up from reference TRBV18 and TRBJ1-3): NAGVMQNPRHLVRRRGQEARLRCSPMKGHSHVYWYRQLPEEGLKFMVYLQKENIIDESGMPKERFSAEFPKEGPSILRIQQVVRGDSAAYFCASSPPDSGNTIYFGEGSWLTVV.

This sequence joins TRBV11-2 and TRBJ2-3; D is perhaps TRBD2 (5 bases). Germline V gene data show CDR1 as SGHAT and CDR2 as FQNNGV. V was trimmed by 5 bases and J by 2 bases, leaving 20 bases between them. This CDR3 contains 17 residues. The CDR3 protein is CASSLPMGGEITDTQYF. For the CDR3, the DNA is TGTGCCAGCAGCCTTCCCATGGGTGGGGAGATCACAGATACGCAGTATTTT.

The gene calls are TRBV14 and TRBJ2-5; D gene ambiguous. Trimming removed 4 bases at V and 0 bases at J, with 12 bases between. Germline V gene sequence: CDR1 SGHDN, CDR2 FVKESK. The CDR3 extends over 15 amino acids. In DNA form, the CDR3 reads TGTGCCAGCAGCCGGAACCCTACGTACCAAGAGACCCAGTACTTC. Its translation is CASSRNPTYQETQYF. Full variable domain (outside the CDR3, taken from reference TRBV14 and TRBJ2-5): EAGVTQFPSHSVIEKGQTVTLRCDPISGHDNLYWYRRVMGKEIKFLLHFVKESKQDESGMPNNRFLAERTGGTYSTLKVQPAELEDSGVYFCASSRNPTYQETQYFGPGTRLLVL.

This chain joins TRBV9 and TRBJ2-5; D possibly uses TRBD1 or TRBD2 (5 bases each). Trimming removed 0 bases from V and 5 bases from J, with 11 bases in between. The V gene's germline CDR1 is SGDLS and CDR2 YYNGEE. The CDR3 length is 14 residues. The DNA for the CDR3 is TGTGCCAGCAGCGTAGTTGGGGACGGGGAGACCCAGTACTTC. As protein: CASSVVGDGETQYF.

This clone was seen a single time. V gene TRBV5-1 combines with J gene TRBJ1-2, with TRBD1 matching 7 bases. There are 16 residues in the CDR3. With V trimmed by 0 bases and J by 2 bases, 7 bases remained unmatched. Germline assignment: CDR1 SGHRS and CDR2 YFSETQ. The CDR3 DNA sequence: TGCGCCAGCAGCTTGGGAGGGGGCGAATCGAACTATGGCTACACCTTC. This gives the protein CASSLGGGESNYGYTF.

The J gene is TRBJ1-5, the V gene TRBV5-1; TRBD1 aligns across 8 bases. CDR1 and CDR2 (germline): SGHRS, YFSETQ. The CDR3 extends over 15 amino acids. V lost 4 bases and J lost 5; bases outside the gene matches: 8. The CDR3 here is CASSQGQGVDQPQHF. The CDR3 DNA follows: TGCGCCAGCAGCCAAGGACAGGGAGTGGATCAGCCCCAGCATTTT.

This clone appeared a few times. The V gene is TRBV19, the J gene TRBJ1-5; 9 bases map to TRBD1. CDR3 length equals 15 residues. J gave up 4 bases and V 7 bases, and 8 bases lay outside the gene matches. Per the germline V gene, CDR1 is LNHDA and CDR2 is SQIVND (reference sequence). CDR3 loop: CASMGGQGGNQPQHF. In DNA form, the CDR3 reads TGTGCCAGTATGGGGGGACAGGGAGGAAATCAGCCCCAGCATTTT.

This rearrangement joins TRBV2 to TRBJ1-5, with 7 bases aligning to TRBD1. CDR1 and CDR2 from the germline V gene are SNHLY and FYNNEI. Trimming at V came to 2 bases and at J to 2 bases, leaving 3 bases not matched to a gene. CDR3 size: 15 residues. CDR3 sequence reads: CASSERGQGNQPQHF. CDR3 bases: TGTGCCAGCAGTGAAAGAGGACAGGGCAATCAGCCCCAGCATTTT.

The genes are TRBV4-3 and TRBJ2-1; 8 nucleotides agree with TRBD2. Germline assignment: CDR1 LGHNA and CDR2 YSLEER. This CDR3 is built from 15 residues. J lost 9 bases, V lost 0 bases, and 7 bases had no gene match. In nucleotides, the CDR3 is TGCGCCAGCAGCCAAGATCCCGGGAGGGCGACTGAGCAGTTCTTC. This translates into CASSQDPGRATEQFF.

The gene calls are TRBV5-1 and TRBJ2-7; 16 bases match TRBD2. Germline V gene data show CDR1 as SGHRS and CDR2 as YFSETQ. The CDR3 extends over 16 amino acids. After removal of 4 bases from V and 3 bases from J, the junction contained 4 bases not matched to a gene. This CDR3 reads CASSPGLAGGSYEQYF. In DNA, the CDR3 is TGCGCCAGCAGCCCGGGACTAGCGGGAGGGAGCTACGAGCAGTACTTC.

V is TRBV5-1 and J is TRBJ2-1; perhaps TRBD1 as D (5 bases). Germline assignment: CDR1 SGHRS and CDR2 YFSETQ. V lost 0 bases and J 6 bases, leaving 10 bases between the germline ends. The CDR3 length is 14 residues. The CDR3 protein is CASSLGQGGNEQFF. The DNA for the CDR3 is TGCGCCAGCAGCTTGGGTCAGGGCGGCAATGAGCAGTTCTTC.